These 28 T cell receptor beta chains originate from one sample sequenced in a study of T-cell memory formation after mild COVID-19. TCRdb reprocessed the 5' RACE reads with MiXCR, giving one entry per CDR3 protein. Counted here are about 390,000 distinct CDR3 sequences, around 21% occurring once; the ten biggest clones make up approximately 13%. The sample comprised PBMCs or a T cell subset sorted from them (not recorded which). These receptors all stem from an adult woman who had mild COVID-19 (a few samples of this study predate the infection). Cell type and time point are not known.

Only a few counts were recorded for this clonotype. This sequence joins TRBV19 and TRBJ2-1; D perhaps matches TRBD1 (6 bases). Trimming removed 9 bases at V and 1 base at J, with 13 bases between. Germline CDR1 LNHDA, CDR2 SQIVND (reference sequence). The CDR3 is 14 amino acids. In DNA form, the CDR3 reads TGTGCCAGCGTCCCAGGGGTGTCCTACAATGAGCAGTTCTTC. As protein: CASVPGVSYNEQFF.

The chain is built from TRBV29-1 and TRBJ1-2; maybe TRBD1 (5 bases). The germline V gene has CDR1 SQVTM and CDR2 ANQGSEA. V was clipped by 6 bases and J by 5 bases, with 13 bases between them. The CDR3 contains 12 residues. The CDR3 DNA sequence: TGCAGCGTGGTGTTCGGACAATATGGCTACACCTTC. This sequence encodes CSVVFGQYGYTF.

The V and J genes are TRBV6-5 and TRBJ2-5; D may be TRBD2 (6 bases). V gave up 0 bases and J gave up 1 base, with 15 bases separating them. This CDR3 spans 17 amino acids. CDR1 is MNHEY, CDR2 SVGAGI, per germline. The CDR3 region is CASSYSLSGGTQETQYF. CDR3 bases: TGTGCCAGCAGTTACTCGTTGAGTGGAGGGACCCAAGAGACCCAGTACTTC.

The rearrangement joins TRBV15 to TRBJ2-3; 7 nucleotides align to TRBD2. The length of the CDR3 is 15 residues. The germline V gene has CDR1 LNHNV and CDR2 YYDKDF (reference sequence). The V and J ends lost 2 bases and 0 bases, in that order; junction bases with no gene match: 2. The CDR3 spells CATSRTGRSTDTQYF. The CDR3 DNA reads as TGTGCCACCAGCAGAACCGGGAGGAGCACAGATACGCAGTATTTT.

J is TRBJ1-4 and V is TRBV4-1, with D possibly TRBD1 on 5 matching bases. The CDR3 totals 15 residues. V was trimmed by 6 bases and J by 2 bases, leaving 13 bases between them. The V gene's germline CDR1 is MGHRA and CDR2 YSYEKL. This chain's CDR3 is CASRRVGGTNEKLFF. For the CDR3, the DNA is TGCGCCAGCAGACGGGTGGGGGGGACTAATGAAAAACTGTTTTTT.

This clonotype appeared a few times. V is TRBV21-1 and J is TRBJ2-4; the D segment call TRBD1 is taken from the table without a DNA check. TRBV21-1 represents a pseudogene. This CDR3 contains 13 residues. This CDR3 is CASSRAGKNIQYF. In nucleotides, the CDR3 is TGTGCCAGCAGCAGGGCGGGCAAAAACATTCAGTACTTC.

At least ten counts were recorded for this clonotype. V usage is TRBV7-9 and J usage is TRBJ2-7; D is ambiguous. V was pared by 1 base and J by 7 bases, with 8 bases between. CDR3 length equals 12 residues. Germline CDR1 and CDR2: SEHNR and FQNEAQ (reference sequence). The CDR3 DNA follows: TGTGCCAGCAGCTTAGTGGCAGGAGAGCAGTACTTC. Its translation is CASSLVAGEQYF.

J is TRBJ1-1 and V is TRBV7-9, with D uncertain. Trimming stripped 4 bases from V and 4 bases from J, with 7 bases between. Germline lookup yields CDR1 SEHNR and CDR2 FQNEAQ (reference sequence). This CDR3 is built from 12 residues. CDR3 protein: CASSSSPTEAFF. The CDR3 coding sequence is TGTGCCAGCAGCTCCTCACCCACTGAAGCTTTCTTT.

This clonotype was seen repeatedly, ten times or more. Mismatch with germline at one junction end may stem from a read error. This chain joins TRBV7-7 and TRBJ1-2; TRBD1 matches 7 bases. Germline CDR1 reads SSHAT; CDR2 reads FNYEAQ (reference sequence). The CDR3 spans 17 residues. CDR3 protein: CASSLAVPRDSYYGYTF. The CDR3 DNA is TGTGCTAGCAGCTTAGCCGTTCCCCGGGACAGCTACTATGGCTACACCTTC.

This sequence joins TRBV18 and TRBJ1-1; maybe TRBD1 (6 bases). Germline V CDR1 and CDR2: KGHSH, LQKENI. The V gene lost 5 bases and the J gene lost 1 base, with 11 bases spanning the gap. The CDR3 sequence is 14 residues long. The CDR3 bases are TGTGCCAGCTCAGGGGGCGCGGGGAACACTGAAGCTTTCTTT. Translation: CASSGGAGNTEAFF.

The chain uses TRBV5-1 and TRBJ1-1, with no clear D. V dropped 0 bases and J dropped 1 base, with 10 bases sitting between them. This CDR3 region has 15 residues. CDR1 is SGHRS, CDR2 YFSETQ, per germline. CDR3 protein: CASSLAVRENTEAFF. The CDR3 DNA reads TGCGCCAGCAGCTTGGCGGTTAGAGAGAACACTGAAGCTTTCTTT.

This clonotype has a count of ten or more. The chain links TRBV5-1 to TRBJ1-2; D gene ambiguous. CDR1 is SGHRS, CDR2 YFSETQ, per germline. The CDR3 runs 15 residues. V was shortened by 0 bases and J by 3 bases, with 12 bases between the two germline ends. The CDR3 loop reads CASSLGHMGDYGYTF. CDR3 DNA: TGCGCCAGCAGCTTGGGGCATATGGGCGACTATGGCTACACCTTC. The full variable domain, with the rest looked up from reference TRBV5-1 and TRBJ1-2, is KAGVTQTPRYLIKTRGQQVTLSCSPISGHRSVSWYQQTPGQGLQFLFEYFSETQRNKGNFPGRFSGRQFSNSRSEMNVSTLELGDSALYLCASSLGHMGDYGYTFGSGTRLTVV.

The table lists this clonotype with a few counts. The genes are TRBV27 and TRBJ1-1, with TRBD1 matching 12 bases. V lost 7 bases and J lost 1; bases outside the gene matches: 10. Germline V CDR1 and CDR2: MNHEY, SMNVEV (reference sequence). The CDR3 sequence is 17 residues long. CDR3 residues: CASTRSGTGGSNTEAFF. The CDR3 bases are TGTGCCAGCACCCGCTCCGGGACAGGGGGCTCGAACACTGAAGCTTTCTTT.

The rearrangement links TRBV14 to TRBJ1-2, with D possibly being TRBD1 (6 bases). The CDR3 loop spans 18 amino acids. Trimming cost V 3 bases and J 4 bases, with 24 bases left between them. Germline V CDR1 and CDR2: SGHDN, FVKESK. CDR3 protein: CASSHRSPGATLLYGYTF. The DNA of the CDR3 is TGTGCCAGCAGCCATAGATCGCCGGGGGCGACACTACTCTATGGCTACACCTTC.

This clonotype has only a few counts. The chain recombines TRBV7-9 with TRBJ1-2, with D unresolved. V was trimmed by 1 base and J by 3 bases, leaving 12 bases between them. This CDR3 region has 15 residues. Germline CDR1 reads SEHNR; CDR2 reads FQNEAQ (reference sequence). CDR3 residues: CASSLVGGRHYGYTF. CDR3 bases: TGTGCCAGCAGCTTAGTCGGAGGTCGGCACTATGGCTACACCTTC.

The CDR3 reads CASSFRENRSPLHF. In nucleotides, the CDR3 is TGTGCCAGCAGTTTTAGGGAGAATCGATCACCCCTCCACTTT. The gene calls are TRBV27 and TRBJ1-6; D gene uncertain. Germline-derived CDR1 and CDR2 are MNHEY and SMNVEV (reference sequence). There are 14 residues in the CDR3. The V and J ends lost 3 bases and 10 bases respectively, with 13 bases between them.

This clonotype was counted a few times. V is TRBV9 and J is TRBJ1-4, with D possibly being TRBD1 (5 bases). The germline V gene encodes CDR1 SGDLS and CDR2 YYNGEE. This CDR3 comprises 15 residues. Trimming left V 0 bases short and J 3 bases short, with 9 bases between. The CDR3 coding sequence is TGTGCCAGCAGCGTAGAGGGGAGGTCTAATGAAAAACTGTTTTTT. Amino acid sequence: CASSVEGRSNEKLFF.

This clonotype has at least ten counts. The chain's CDR3 is CASSRQGSASNTGELFF. CDR3 DNA sequence: TGTGCCAGCAGCCGTCAGGGATCGGCCTCGAACACCGGGGAGCTGTTTTTT. This chain joins TRBV7-6 and TRBJ2-2; D perhaps matches TRBD1 (5 bases). The CDR3 is 17 residues long. Germline V CDR1 and CDR2: SGHVS, FNYEAQ. Between the trimmed V and J ends, which lost 5 bases and 0 bases, there was a span of 16 bases. Full variable domain (outside the CDR3, taken from reference TRBV7-6 and TRBJ2-2): GAGVSQSPRYKVTKRGQDVALRCDPISGHVSLYWYRQALGQGPEFLTYFNYEAQQDKSGLPNDRFSAERPEGSISTLTIQRTEQRDSAMYRCASSRQGSASNTGELFFGEGSRLTVL.

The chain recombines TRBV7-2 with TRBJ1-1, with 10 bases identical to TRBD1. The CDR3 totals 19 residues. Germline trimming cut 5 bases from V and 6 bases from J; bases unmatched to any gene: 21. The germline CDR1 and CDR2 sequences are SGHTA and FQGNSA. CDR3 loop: CASSVAAGTGVRIASEAFF. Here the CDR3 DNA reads TGTGCCAGCAGCGTCGCGGCCGGGACAGGGGTAAGGATAGCGTCTGAAGCTTTCTTT.

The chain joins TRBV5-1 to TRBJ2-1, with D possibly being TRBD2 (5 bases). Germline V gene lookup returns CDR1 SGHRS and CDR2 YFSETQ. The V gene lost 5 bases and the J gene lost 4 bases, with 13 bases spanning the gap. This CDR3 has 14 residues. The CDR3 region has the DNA TGCGCCAGCAGAGAAGCGGAGACTTACAATGAGCAGTTCTTC. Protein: CASREAETYNEQFF.

This chain's CDR3 is CASRTSGRVFTDTQYF. CDR3 nucleotides: TGTGCCAGCAGGACTAGCGGGAGAGTATTCACAGATACGCAGTATTTT. The rearrangement joins TRBV6-2 or TRBV6-3 to TRBJ2-3, with 12 bases lining up with TRBD2. The CDR3 runs 16 residues. From germline, CDR1 is MNHEY and CDR2 SVGEGT. The V segment lost 6 bases and the J segment 2 bases; nucleotides outside the gene matches: 6.

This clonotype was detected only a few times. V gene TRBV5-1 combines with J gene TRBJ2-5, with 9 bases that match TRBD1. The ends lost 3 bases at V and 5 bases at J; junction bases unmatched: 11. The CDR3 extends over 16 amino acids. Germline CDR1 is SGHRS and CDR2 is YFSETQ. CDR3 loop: CASSSQGTGTAETQYF. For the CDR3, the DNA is TGCGCCAGCAGCTCCCAGGGGACAGGGACAGCGGAGACCCAGTACTTC.

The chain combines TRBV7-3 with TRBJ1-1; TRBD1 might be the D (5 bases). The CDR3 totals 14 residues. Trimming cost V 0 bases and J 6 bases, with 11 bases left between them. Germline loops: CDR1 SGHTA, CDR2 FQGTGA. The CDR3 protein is CASSLTRVGAEAFF. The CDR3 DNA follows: TGTGCCAGCAGCTTAACCAGGGTTGGCGCTGAAGCTTTCTTT.

The CDR3 loop reads CASSVGGGGQPQHF. Here the CDR3 DNA reads TGTGCCAGCAGCGTAGGGGGAGGAGGTCAGCCCCAGCATTTT. The chain employs TRBV9 and TRBJ1-5; no definite D call. V lost 0 bases, J lost 6 bases, and 10 bases lay in between. CDR3 length equals 14 residues. Germline loops: CDR1 SGDLS, CDR2 YYNGEE.

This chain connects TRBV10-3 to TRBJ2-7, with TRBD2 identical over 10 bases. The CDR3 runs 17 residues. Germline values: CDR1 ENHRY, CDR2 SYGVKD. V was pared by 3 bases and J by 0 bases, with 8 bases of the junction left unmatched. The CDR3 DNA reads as TGTGCCATCAGTGACTCGGGACTAGCGTCAAGCTCCTACGAGCAGTACTTC. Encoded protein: CAISDSGLASSSYEQYF.

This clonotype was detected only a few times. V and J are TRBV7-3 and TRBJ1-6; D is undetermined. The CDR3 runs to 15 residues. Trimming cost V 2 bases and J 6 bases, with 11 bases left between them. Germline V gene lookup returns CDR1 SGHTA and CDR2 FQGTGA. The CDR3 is CASSLDGGFNSPLHF. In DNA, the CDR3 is TGTGCCAGCAGCTTAGATGGCGGATTTAATTCACCCCTCCACTTT.

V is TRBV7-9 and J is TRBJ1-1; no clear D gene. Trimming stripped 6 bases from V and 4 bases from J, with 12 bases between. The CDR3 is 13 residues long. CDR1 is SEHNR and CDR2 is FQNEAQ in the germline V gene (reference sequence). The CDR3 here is CASRRPLGTEAFF. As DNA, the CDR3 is TGTGCCAGCAGGCGTCCTCTTGGCACTGAAGCTTTCTTT.

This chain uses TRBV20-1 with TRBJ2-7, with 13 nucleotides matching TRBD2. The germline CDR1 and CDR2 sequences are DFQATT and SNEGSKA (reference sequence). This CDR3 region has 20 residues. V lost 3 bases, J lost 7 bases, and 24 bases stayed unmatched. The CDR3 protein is CSARRPIGTSGNNLVGEQYF. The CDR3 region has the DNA TGCAGTGCTAGGAGACCCATAGGGACTAGCGGGAACAACCTGGTGGGAGAGCAGTACTTC.